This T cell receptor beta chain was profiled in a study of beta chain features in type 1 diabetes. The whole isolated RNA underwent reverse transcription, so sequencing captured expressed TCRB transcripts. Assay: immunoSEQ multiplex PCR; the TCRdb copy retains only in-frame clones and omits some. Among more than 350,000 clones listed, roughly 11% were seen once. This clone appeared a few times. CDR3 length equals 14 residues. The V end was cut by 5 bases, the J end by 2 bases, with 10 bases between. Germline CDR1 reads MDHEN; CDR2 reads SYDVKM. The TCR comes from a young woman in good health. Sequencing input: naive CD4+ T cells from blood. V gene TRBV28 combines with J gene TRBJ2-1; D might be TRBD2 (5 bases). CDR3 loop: CASSGSGAYNEQFF. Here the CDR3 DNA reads TGTGCCAGCAGTGGCTCCGGGGCCTACAATGAGCAGTTCTTC. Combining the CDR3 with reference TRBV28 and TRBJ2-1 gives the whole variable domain DVKVTQSSRYLVKRTGEKVFLECVQDMDHENMFWYRQDPGLGLRLIYFSYDVKMKEKGDIPEGYSVSREKKERFSLILESASTNQTSMYLCASSGSGAYNEQFFGPGTRLTVL.